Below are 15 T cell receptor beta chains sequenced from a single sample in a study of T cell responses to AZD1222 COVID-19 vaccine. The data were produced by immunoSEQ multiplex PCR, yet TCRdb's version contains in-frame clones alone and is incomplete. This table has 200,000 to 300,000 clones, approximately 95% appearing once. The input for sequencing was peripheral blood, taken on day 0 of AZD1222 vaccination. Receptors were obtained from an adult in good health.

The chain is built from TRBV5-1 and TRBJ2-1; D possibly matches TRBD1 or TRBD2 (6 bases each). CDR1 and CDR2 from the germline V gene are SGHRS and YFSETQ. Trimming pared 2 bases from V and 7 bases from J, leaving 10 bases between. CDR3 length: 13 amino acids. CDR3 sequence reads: CASSFGGTNEQFF. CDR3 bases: TGCGCCAGCAGCTTCGGCGGGACAAATGAGCAGTTCTTC.

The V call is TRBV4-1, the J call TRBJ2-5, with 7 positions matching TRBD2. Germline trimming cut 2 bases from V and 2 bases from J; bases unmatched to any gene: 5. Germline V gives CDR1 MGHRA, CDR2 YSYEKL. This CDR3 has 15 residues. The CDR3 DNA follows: TGCGCCAGCAGCCAACTTCGGGGGGTACAAGAGACCCAGTACTTC. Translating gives CASSQLRGVQETQYF.

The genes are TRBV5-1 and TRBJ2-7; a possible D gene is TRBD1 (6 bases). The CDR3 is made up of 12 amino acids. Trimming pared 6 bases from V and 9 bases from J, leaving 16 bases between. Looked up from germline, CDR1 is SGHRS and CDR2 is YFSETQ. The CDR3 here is CASTDSRSRQYF. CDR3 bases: TGCGCCAGCACGGACAGCCGATCTCGGCAGTACTTC.

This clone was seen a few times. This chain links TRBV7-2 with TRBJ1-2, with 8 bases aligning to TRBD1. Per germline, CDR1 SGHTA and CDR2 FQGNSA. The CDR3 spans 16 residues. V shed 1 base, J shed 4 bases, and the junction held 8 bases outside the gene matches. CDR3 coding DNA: TGTGCCAGCAGCTTAGGAGGACAGGGATCATCCTATGGCTACACCTTC. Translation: CASSLGGQGSSYGYTF.

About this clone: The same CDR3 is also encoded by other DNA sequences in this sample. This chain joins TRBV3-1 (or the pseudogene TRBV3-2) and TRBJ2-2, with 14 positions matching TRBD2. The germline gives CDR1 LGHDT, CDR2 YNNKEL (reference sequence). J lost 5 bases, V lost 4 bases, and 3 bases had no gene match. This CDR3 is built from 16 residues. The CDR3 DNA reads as TGTGCCAGCAGCCTCCGACTAGCGGGAGGGACCGGGGAGCTGTTTTTT. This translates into CASSLRLAGGTGELFF.

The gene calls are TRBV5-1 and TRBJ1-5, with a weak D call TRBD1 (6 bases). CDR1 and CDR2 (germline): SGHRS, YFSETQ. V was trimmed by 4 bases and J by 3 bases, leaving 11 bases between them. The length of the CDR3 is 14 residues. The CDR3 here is CASSPGQPNQPQHF. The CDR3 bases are TGCGCCAGCAGCCCAGGACAGCCCAATCAGCCCCAGCATTTT.

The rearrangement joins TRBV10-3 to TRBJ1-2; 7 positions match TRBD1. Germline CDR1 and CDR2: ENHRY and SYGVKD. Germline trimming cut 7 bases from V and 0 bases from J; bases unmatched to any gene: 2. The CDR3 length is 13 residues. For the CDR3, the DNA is TGTGCCATCAAGGGACAGTCTAACTATGGCTACACCTTC. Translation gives CAIKGQSNYGYTF.

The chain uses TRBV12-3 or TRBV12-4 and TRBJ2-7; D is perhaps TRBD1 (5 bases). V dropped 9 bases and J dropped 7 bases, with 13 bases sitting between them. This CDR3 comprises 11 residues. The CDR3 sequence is CASSAQGEQYF. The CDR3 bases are TGTGCCAGTTCCGCCCAGGGAGAGCAGTACTTC.

CDR3 coding DNA: TGTGCCAGCAGAACTCCTGACAGTAGCTCTGGAAACACCATATATTTT. This encodes CASRTPDSSSGNTIYF. The chain recombines TRBV28 with TRBJ1-3, with D possibly being TRBD1 (5 bases). The CDR3 spans 16 residues. Germline CDR1 is MDHEN and CDR2 is SYDVKM. V lost 6 bases and J 0 bases, leaving 15 bases between the germline ends.

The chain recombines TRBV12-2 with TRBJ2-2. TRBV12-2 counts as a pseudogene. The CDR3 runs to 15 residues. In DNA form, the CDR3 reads TGTGCAAGTCGCTTTTCGTGCCCTCTTCCTGGGGAGCTGTTTTTT. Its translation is CASRFSCPLPGELFF.

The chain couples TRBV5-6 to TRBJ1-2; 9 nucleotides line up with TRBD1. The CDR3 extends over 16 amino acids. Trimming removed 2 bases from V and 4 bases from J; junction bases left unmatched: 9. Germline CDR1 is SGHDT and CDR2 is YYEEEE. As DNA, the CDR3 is TGTGCCAGCAGCTTTGACAGGACAGGGGAGGGCTATGGCTACACCTTC. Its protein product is CASSFDRTGEGYGYTF. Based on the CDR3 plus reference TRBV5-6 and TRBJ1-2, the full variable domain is DAGVTQSPTHLIKTRGQQVTLRCSPKSGHDTVSWYQQALGQGPQFIFQYYEEEERQRGNFPDRFSGHQFPNYSSELNVNALLLGDSALYLCASSFDRTGEGYGYTFGSGTRLTVV.

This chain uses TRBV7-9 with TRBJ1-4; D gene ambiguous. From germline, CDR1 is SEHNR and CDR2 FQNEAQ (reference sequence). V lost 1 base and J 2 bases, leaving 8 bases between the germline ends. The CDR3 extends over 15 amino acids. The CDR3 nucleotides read TGTGCCAGCAGCTTAGACAGAAACACTAATGAAAAACTGTTTTTT. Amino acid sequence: CASSLDRNTNEKLFF.

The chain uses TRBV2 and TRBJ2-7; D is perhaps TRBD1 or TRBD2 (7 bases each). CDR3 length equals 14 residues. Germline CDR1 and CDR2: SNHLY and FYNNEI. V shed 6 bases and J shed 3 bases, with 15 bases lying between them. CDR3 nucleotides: TGTGCCAGCAGGCAGGCAGGGGGGGACTACGAGCAGTACTTC. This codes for CASRQAGGDYEQYF.

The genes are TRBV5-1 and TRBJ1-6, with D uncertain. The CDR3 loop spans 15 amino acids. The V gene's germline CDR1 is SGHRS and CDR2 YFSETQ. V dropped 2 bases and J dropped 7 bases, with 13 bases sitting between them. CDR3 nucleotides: TGCGCCAGCAGCTTAATGGAGGGTATGAATTCACCCCTCCACTTT. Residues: CASSLMEGMNSPLHF.

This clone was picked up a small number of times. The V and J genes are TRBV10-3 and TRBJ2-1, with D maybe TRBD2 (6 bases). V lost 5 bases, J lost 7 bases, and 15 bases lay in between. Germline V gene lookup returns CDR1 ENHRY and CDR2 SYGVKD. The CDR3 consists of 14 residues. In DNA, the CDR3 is TGTGCCATCAGTTTGGAGGGCGGGTGGAATGAGCAGTTCTTC. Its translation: CAISLEGGWNEQFF.